This is a list of T cell receptor beta chains from one sample in a study of T cells in Graves' hyperthyroidism and ophthalmopathy. From the multiplex PCR reads, TCRdb called clonotypes with MiXCR, one entry per CDR3 protein. The data hold hundreds of thousands of distinct CDR3 sequences, with 24% observed a single time. Material: blood. The receptors here all came from a woman in her 30s with Graves' ophthalmopathy. Both conserved end residues are part of each CDR3. Fields, in order: V gene, J gene, D gene, clone size, CDR3 DNA, CDR3 protein. The D gene is left open where the match is weak. Some rows mark clone size as missing; the rest say once, few, many or name a class of expanded clone.

TRBV5-1	TRBJ1-1	NA	many	TGCGCCAGCAGCTTTGACAGCAACACTGAAGCTTTCTTT	CASSFDSNTEAFF
TRBV6-1	TRBJ2-7	TRBD2	NA	TGTGCCAGCAGTAATCCCAACCCGCTAGCGGGAGTTGAGCAGTACTTC	CASSNPNPLAGVEQYF
TRBV20-1	TRBJ1-1	NA	many	TGCAGTGTAACAGGGCCAACGAACACTGAAGCTTTCTTT	CSVTGPTNTEAFF
TRBV7-2	TRBJ1-1	NA	many	TGTGCCAGCAGCCTCGACTTTGTCACTGAAGCTTTCTTT	CASSLDFVTEAFF
TRBV4-2	TRBJ2-5	TRBD2	NA	TGTGCCAGCAGCCATCTCCCCACGGGGGGTCAAGAGACCAAGTACTTC	CASSHLPTGGQETKYF
TRBV10-3	TRBJ1-1	NA	NA	TGTGCCATCAGTGAGAGGGAAGTGGGTGAAGCTTTCTTT	CAISEREVGEAFF
TRBV12-3/TRBV12-4	TRBJ2-5	NA	many	TGTGCCAGCAGTTATACTCCGGGACCCACGCAAGAGACCCAGTACTTC	CASSYTPGPTQETQYF
TRBV18	TRBJ1-2	NA	many	TGTGCCAGCTCACCGGGACTGCTTAACTATGGCTACACCTTC	CASSPGLLNYGYTF
TRBV6-1	TRBJ1-1	NA	many	TGTGCCAGCAGTGGGTGGGGGGCTCGGGACACTGAAGCTTTCTTT	CASSGWGARDTEAFF
TRBV6-1	TRBJ1-1	TRBD1	NA	TGTGCCAGCGGCGACAGGGAGAACACTGAAGCTTTCTTT	CASGDRENTEAFF
TRBV29-1	TRBJ1-1	NA	many	TGCAGCGTACCGGGCACTGAAGCTTTCTTT	CSVPGTEAFF
TRBV6-5	TRBJ1-2	TRBD1	many	TGTGCCAGCAGACAGGGGATGGTCTATGGCTACACCTTC	CASRQGMVYGYTF
TRBV12-3/TRBV12-4	TRBJ2-2	TRBD2	many	TGTGCCAGCAGCCTCGGGACTAGCGGGTCCGGGGAGCTGTTTTTT	CASSLGTSGSGELFF
TRBV11-1	TRBJ1-5	NA	many	TGTGCCAGCGGGGTAGCAGGGTCGGGCAATCAGCCCCAGCATTTT	CASGVAGSGNQPQHF
TRBV12-3/TRBV12-4	TRBJ2-5	NA	NA	TGTGCCAGCAGTTCAGGGACTGCCTGGGGAGAGACCCAGTACTTC	CASSSGTAWGETQYF
TRBV28	TRBJ2-7	NA	NA	TGTGCCAGCAGCCAAACTCCAAGGCAGCTCTACGAGCAGTACTTC	CASSQTPRQLYEQYF
TRBV5-1	TRBJ2-7	TRBD1	NA	TGCGCCAGCGGCAGGACAGGGGCGGCCTACGAGCAGTACTTC	CASGRTGAAYEQYF
TRBV7-8	TRBJ1-1	NA	many	TGTGCCAGCAGCTTTGCAGGGGTTACTGAAGCTTTCTTT	CASSFAGVTEAFF
TRBV5-1	TRBJ2-7	NA	many	TGTGCCAGCAGCTCCTCGGGGTACGAGCAGTACTTC	CASSSSGYEQYF
TRBV20-1	TRBJ1-5	TRBD1	few	TGCAGTGCTAGACCAGGGGGAAATCAGCCCCAGCATTTT	CSARPGGNQPQHF
TRBV11-2	TRBJ2-2	NA	many	TGTGCCAGCAGCTTAGGGTTGGCCGGGGAGCTGTTTTTT	CASSLGLAGELFF
TRBV20-1	TRBJ2-2	TRBD2	many	TGCAGTGCTAGAGATCGTGAGCGGGGGGGCTATTTGAACACCGGGGAGCTGTTTTTT	CSARDRERGGYLNTGELFF
TRBV28	TRBJ2-7	TRBD1	many	TGTGCCAGCAGTATGAGACAGGGGGCCTACGAGCAGTACTTC	CASSMRQGAYEQYF
TRBV6-5	TRBJ1-1	NA	many	TGTGCCAGCAGTCCCTTGGGGGGTGAAGCTTTCTTT	CASSPLGGEAFF
TRBV20-1	TRBJ1-5	NA	many	TGCAGTGCTAGTGAACAGGGCGGATGGCAGCCCCAGCATTTT	CSASEQGGWQPQHF
TRBV20-1	TRBJ2-5	NA	NA	TGCAGTGCCCTCGACCTTCAAGAGACCCAGTACTTC	CSALDLQETQYF
TRBV27	TRBJ1-2	NA	NA	TGTGCCAGCAGCGACCCGGGACGGATCTATGGCTACACCTTC	CASSDPGRIYGYTF
TRBV20-1	TRBJ1-3	NA	many	TGCAGTGCTAGTGAGCACGCTGGAAACACCATATATTTT	CSASEHAGNTIYF
TRBV12-3/TRBV12-4	TRBJ2-5	NA	NA	TGTGCCAGCACCCAAGCTCAGGGACCCCAAGAGACCCAGTACTTC	CASTQAQGPQETQYF
TRBV24-1	TRBJ2-5	NA	many	TGTGCCACCAGTGAGGGGGGGCGAGAGACCCAGTACTTC	CATSEGGRETQYF
TRBV12-3/TRBV12-4	TRBJ1-2	NA	many	TGTGCCAGTTTAAGAGGGTTGTCCAACTATGGCTACACCTTC	CASLRGLSNYGYTF
TRBV20-1	TRBJ1-5	TRBD1	few	TGCAGTGCGGGCGGACAGGTCTTACAGCCCCAGCATTTT	CSAGGQVLQPQHF
TRBV7-2	TRBJ2-7	NA	NA	TGTGCCAGCAGCTTAACGGCCTTCTACGAGCAGTACTTC	CASSLTAFYEQYF
TRBV19	TRBJ1-3	NA	NA	TGTGCCAGTAGTGCCACGACAGTTGGAAACACCATATATTTT	CASSATTVGNTIYF
TRBV6-1	TRBJ1-5	NA	NA	TGTGCCAGCAGTCCCCTAACCGCCGTTAGTAGCAATCAGCCCCAGCATTTT	CASSPLTAVSSNQPQHF
TRBV12-3/TRBV12-4	TRBJ1-2	NA	NA	TGTGCCAGCAGTTTCTTACATCGCTATGGCTACACCTTC	CASSFLHRYGYTF
TRBV2	TRBJ2-3	NA	NA	TGTGCCAGCAGGTCAGGGGAGGGCCCAGATACGCAGTATTTT	CASRSGEGPDTQYF
TRBV2	TRBJ1-1	NA	many	TGTGCCAGCAGTGCTCAGGAGGAAACTGAAGCTTTCTTT	CASSAQEETEAFF
TRBV2	TRBJ2-5	NA	NA	TGTGCCAGCAGCGTAGGGACTGCCCCCCGAGAGACCCAGTACTTC	CASSVGTAPRETQYF
TRBV5-1	TRBJ2-7	NA	few	TGCGCCAGCAGCCCGGTGGTGGGGTTGTTAGGACTCGAGCAGTACTTC	CASSPVVGLLGLEQYF
TRBV7-2	TRBJ2-7	TRBD1	many	TGTGCCAGCAGCTTAGTAGGAGGGACAGGGGGCGAGCAGTACTTC	CASSLVGGTGGEQYF